Listed here are 23 T cell receptor beta chains from one sample, sequenced in a study of blood T cells in healthy people across ages. Alongside a J-beta primer mix, a sample-barcoded 5' primer served in a second PCR lasting about 7 to 12 cycles. TCRdb reanalysed the 5' RACE reads using MiXCR and keeps one entry per CDR3 protein. The sample has fewer than 950,000 distinct CDR3 sequences, about 53% seen once. Input material: blood. These receptors all come from an elderly man in good health.

This clonotype was seen a handful of times. The chain carries TRBV11-2 and TRBJ1-4; no clear D gene. This CDR3 is built from 15 residues. Germline values: CDR1 SGHAT, CDR2 FQNNGV. Trimming took 8 bases from V and 1 from J, leaving 14 bases between them. The DNA of the CDR3 is TGTGCCAGCCGACCCTTAACGGGAACTAATGAAAAACTGTTTTTT. Amino acids: CASRPLTGTNEKLFF.

In DNA form, the CDR3 reads TGTGCCAGCAGTGTGCTTCAGGGGGCGGATGGCTACACCTTC. Its protein is CASSVLQGADGYTF. The genes are TRBV27 and TRBJ1-2, with 8 bases that match TRBD1. This CDR3 is built from 14 residues. Per germline, CDR1 MNHEY and CDR2 SMNVEV (reference sequence). The J segment lost 6 bases and the V segment lost 5 bases, leaving 8 bases of the junction unmatched.

The rearrangement links TRBV6-4 to TRBJ2-6; the D gene is possibly TRBD2 (6 bases). The CDR3 length is 16 residues. V dropped 9 bases and J dropped 0 bases, with 15 bases sitting between them. In germline, CDR1 is MRHNA, CDR2 SNTAGT. CDR3 DNA sequence: TGTGCCAGAGGCCTAGCGAATATCTCTGGGGCCAACGTCCTGACTTTC. Translated: CARGLANISGANVLTF.

In this sample, this clonotype turned up a few times. The chain uses TRBV10-3 and TRBJ2-3; weak D call: TRBD2 (6 bases). The V gene lost 0 bases and the J gene lost 5 bases, with 18 bases spanning the gap. The CDR3 runs to 17 residues. Germline CDR1 and CDR2: ENHRY and SYGVKD. The CDR3 here is CAISESRGREGKDTQYF. The CDR3 DNA reads as TGTGCCATCAGTGAGTCCCGTGGGCGGGAAGGGAAAGATACGCAGTATTTT.

The chain employs TRBV29-1 and TRBJ2-5, with a tentative D call TRBD2 (5 bases). CDR3 size: 13 residues. V lost 8 bases and J 0 bases, leaving 13 bases between the germline ends. CDR1 and CDR2 from the germline V gene are SQVTM and ANQGSEA. Written as DNA, the CDR3 is TGCAGCACAGCCTCCGGGAACCAAGAGACCCAGTACTTC. Its protein is CSTASGNQETQYF.

V is TRBV6-1 and J is TRBJ2-3, with TRBD2 matching over 7 bases. With V trimmed by 6 bases and J by 6 bases, 9 bases remained unmatched. CDR3 length equals 14 residues. Germline V gene data show CDR1 as MNHNS and CDR2 as SASEGT. The CDR3 DNA sequence: TGTGCCAGCAGCGACCGGCTAGCGGTGGATACGCAGTATTTT. Translating gives CASSDRLAVDTQYF.

This rearrangement joins TRBV20-1 to TRBJ1-6; no firm D call. The ends were cut back, 6 bases at V and 7 bases at J, with 16 bases in the middle. Germline V CDR1 and CDR2: DFQATT, SNEGSKA (reference sequence). CDR3 length: 14 amino acids. The CDR3 nucleotides are TGCAGTGCCCCGGACCTACAACAGAATTCACCCCTCCACTTT. Its protein product is CSAPDLQQNSPLHF.

The V call is TRBV29-1, the J call TRBJ2-1, with a possible D match to TRBD2 (5 bases). V was pared by 7 bases and J by 7 bases, with 14 bases between. This CDR3 has 12 residues. The V gene's germline CDR1 is SQVTM and CDR2 ANQGSEA. The CDR3 coding sequence is TGCAGCGGGGCAAGGGCGGGTAATGAGCAGTTCTTC. As protein: CSGARAGNEQFF.

This rearrangement joins TRBV12-3 or TRBV12-4 to TRBJ1-6; 8 bases match TRBD1. After removal of 7 bases from V and 4 bases from J, the junction contained 6 bases not matched to a gene. CDR3 length: 15 residues. The CDR3 loop reads CASTPGGNYNSPLHF. In nucleotides, the CDR3 is TGTGCCAGCACCCCAGGGGGCAATTATAATTCACCCCTCCACTTT.

The chain has TRBV7-9 and TRBJ2-7; perhaps TRBD2 as D (6 bases). The CDR3 runs 12 residues. The germline CDR1 and CDR2 sequences are SEHNR and FQNEAQ (reference sequence). V lost 4 bases, J lost 3 bases, and 7 bases lay in between. CDR3 sequence (DNA): TGTGCCAGCAGCTCGGAGGGCTACGAGCAGTACTTC. Translated, it gives CASSSEGYEQYF.

This clonotype was picked up a small number of times. The chain combines TRBV6-5 with TRBJ2-4; 12 nucleotides match TRBD1. The end of the DNA is better explained by TRBJ2-7, so the J call may be wrong. Germline assignment: CDR1 MNHEY and CDR2 SVGAGI. The CDR3 runs to 15 residues. The CDR3 region has the DNA TGTGCCAGCAGTTACTGGGGACAGGGGGCCGGCGAGCAGTACTTC. It specifies CASSYWGQGAGEQYF.

This chain links TRBV20-1 with TRBJ1-1; D is uncertain. Trimming left V 4 bases short and J 4 bases short, with 19 bases between. The CDR3 is 15 residues long. Germline loops: CDR1 DFQATT, CDR2 SNEGSKA (reference sequence). The CDR3 nucleotides read TGCAGTGCTACGTCGGGGAATTCAGTTGGCACTGAAGCTTTCTTT. As protein: CSATSGNSVGTEAFF.

The CDR3 region is CASSQGQGLYNTEAFF. CDR3 nucleotides: TGCGCCAGCAGCCAAGGCCAGGGATTGTATAACACTGAAGCTTTCTTT. The V call is TRBV4-1, the J call TRBJ1-1, with a weak D call TRBD1 (5 bases). The CDR3 consists of 16 residues. Per germline, CDR1 MGHRA and CDR2 YSYEKL. Trimming removed 1 base from V and 2 bases from J, with 14 bases in between.

This clonotype came up a few times. The rearrangement links TRBV7-9 to TRBJ1-2, with 7 bases matching TRBD1. V was clipped by 2 bases and J by 6 bases; unmatched bases: 9. Germline V lookup: CDR1 SEHNR, CDR2 FQNEAQ (reference sequence). The CDR3 sequence is 15 residues long. CDR3 nucleotide sequence: TGTGCCAGCAGCTTACTGGACAGGCATGAGAATGGCTACACCTTC. Protein product: CASSLLDRHENGYTF.

V and J are TRBV24-1 and TRBJ2-7; either TRBD1 or TRBD2 may fit D (5 bases each). This CDR3 has 15 residues. Deletions cut 4 bases from V and 5 bases from J, with 17 bases between. Germline CDR1 and CDR2: KGHDR and SFDVKD. CDR3 coding DNA: TGTGCCACCAGTGACCCCGGCCGTGGGGGAGACGAGCAGTACTTC. Amino acid sequence: CATSDPGRGGDEQYF.

Concerning this clonotype: A junction end diverges from the germline sequence, so it may reflect a read error. The V gene is TRBV24-1, the J gene TRBJ2-5, with 8 bases lining up with TRBD1. This CDR3 has 16 residues. In germline, CDR1 is KGHDR, CDR2 SFDVKD. In DNA, the CDR3 is TGTGCCATCAGTGATTTTGACAGACAGGGGATCGAGACCCAGTACTTC. Translation: CAISDFDRQGIETQYF.

This chain links TRBV7-2 with TRBJ1-3, with 8 bases matching TRBD1. The CDR3 totals 15 residues. V shed 1 base and J 2 bases; nucleotides not matched to a gene: 1. Germline V gives CDR1 SGHTA, CDR2 FQGNSA. The CDR3 nucleotides are TGTGCCAGCAGCTTAGACAGGGGGACTGGAAACACCATATATTTT. Protein product: CASSLDRGTGNTIYF.

This clonotype has more than one count but fewer than ten. This chain connects TRBV11-2 to TRBJ2-3; TRBD2 agrees at 7 bases. CDR1 is SGHAT, CDR2 FQNNGV, per germline. CDR3 length equals 17 residues. V was pared by 3 bases and J by 1 base, with 10 bases of the junction left unmatched. The CDR3 sequence: CASSFEAAGARTDTQYF. As DNA, the CDR3 is TGTGCCAGCAGCTTTGAGGCCGCGGGAGCGCGCACAGATACGCAGTATTTT.

The chain employs TRBV29-1 and TRBJ2-7; perhaps TRBD1 as D (7 bases). Germline V gene lookup returns CDR1 SQVTM and CDR2 ANQGSEA. Trimming shortened V by 6 bases and J by 1 base, and 16 bases separated the two germline ends. The CDR3 runs 14 residues. CDR3 in DNA: TGCAGCGTGGGTAACAGGGGAGGATCCTACGAGCAGTACTTC. Protein product: CSVGNRGGSYEQYF.

This chain links TRBV10-2 with TRBJ2-2; D possibly corresponds to TRBD1 (6 bases). Germline V lookup: CDR1 WSHSY, CDR2 SAAADI. Trimming left V 2 bases short and J 6 bases short, with 22 bases between. The CDR3 has 18 amino acids. The CDR3 is CASSEDLTGSLMSGELFF. DNA of the CDR3: TGCGCCAGCAGTGAGGACCTTACAGGGAGCCTAATGTCCGGGGAGCTGTTTTTT.

CDR3 in amino acids: CASGVSGYNEQYF. The CDR3, as DNA: TGCGCCAGCGGGGTTAGCGGCTACAATGAGCAGTACTTC. This chain uses TRBV10-2 with TRBJ2-1; D may be TRBD2 (6 bases). The J call is uncertain, as TRBJ2-7 better fits the DNA end. Germline-derived CDR1 and CDR2 are WSHSY and SAAADI. The CDR3 sequence is 13 residues long.

This chain joins TRBV29-1 and TRBJ1-1; 7 nucleotides match TRBD1. J gave up 5 bases and V 8 bases, and 8 bases lay outside the gene matches. Germline V gene data show CDR1 as SQVTM and CDR2 as ANQGSEA. This CDR3 comprises 12 residues. CDR3 amino acids: CSSGGPGTEAFF. CDR3 DNA sequence: TGCAGCTCAGGGGGGCCGGGGACTGAAGCTTTCTTT.

This rearrangement joins TRBV6-5 to TRBJ2-4, with 8 bases fitting TRBD1. The last part of the DNA fits TRBJ2-7 better; the J call may be wrong. The germline gives CDR1 MNHEY, CDR2 SVGAGI. The CDR3 runs to 14 residues. The CDR3 sequence is CASTDGQGRGEQYF. Here the CDR3 DNA reads TGTGCCAGCACCGACGGACAGGGAAGAGGCGAGCAGTACTTC.